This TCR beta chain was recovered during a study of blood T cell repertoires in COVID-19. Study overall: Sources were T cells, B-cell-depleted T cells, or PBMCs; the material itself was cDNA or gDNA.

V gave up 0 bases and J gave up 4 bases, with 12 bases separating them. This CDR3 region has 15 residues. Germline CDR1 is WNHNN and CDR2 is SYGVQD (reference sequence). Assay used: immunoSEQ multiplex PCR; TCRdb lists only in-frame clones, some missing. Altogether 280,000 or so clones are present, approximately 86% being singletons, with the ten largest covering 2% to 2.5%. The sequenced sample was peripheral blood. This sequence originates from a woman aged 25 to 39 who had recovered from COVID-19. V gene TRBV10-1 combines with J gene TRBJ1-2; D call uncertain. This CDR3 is CASSESGEPIYGYTF. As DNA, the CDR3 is TGCGCCAGCAGTGAGTCCGGAGAACCGATCTATGGCTACACCTTC.